This record covers a single T cell receptor (beta chain). The target antigen is unknown. The junction and the germline gene differ at one end; a read error may be behind it. TCR beta CDR3 regions were amplified from RNA transcripts. First-round RT-PCR with HTBI primers amplified the TCR CDR3 region. In TCRdb, the multiplex PCR reads were re-called with MiXCR into one record per CDR3 protein. Here the sample spans 400,000 or so distinct CDR3 sequences, 13% to 15% being singletons. Germline V gene data show CDR1 as SEHNR and CDR2 as FQNEAQ (reference sequence). This CDR3 region has 14 residues. For ophthalmopathy patients, the Clinical Activity Score was at least 3 and the NOSPECS grade at least 4; duration was under 3 months. Exclusion criteria comprised uncontrolled infection, other autoimmune disease, pregnancy or lactation. The PBMCs had their origin in 10 ml of fresh peripheral blood. The record originates from a study of T cells in Graves' hyperthyroidism and ophthalmopathy.

Study outcomes and limitations: A median around 6.4 months before onset, the model predicted ophthalmopathy.

The sequenced sample was blood. This TCR derives from a woman in her fifties or sixties with Graves' ophthalmopathy. The rearrangement joins TRBV7-9 to TRBJ2-2; D might be TRBD2 (5 bases). The CDR3 region is CASSLAGDTGELLF. The CDR3 region has the DNA TGTGCCAGCAGCTTAGCGGGCGACACCGGGGAGCTGCTTTTT.